Listed here are 20 T cell receptor beta chains from one sample, sequenced in a study of cytomegalovirus exposure and HLA in healthy donors. Both 60 Vbeta primers and 13 Jbeta primers went into the PCR. TCRdb's copy holds only in-frame clones and misses some; the assay was immunoSEQ multiplex PCR. The repertoire holds roughly 140,000 clones, with around 75% as singletons. Sequencing used PBMCs. These receptors all stem from a woman younger than 45 in good health and CMV-seronegative.

V gene TRBV7-8 combines with J gene TRBJ1-1; 8 bases are shared with TRBD1. The CDR3 is 15 residues long. CDR1 SGHVS and CDR2 FQNEAQ come from the germline V gene. The J segment lost 3 bases and the V segment lost 4 bases, leaving 7 bases of the junction unmatched. DNA of the CDR3: TGTGCCAGCAGCTCAGGACAGGGCCACGACACTGAAGCTTTCTTT. Translation gives CASSSGQGHDTEAFF.

This clone was detected only a few times. This sequence joins TRBV28 and TRBJ1-5, with 7 bases matching TRBD1. CDR1 MDHEN and CDR2 SYDVKM come from the germline V gene. The V segment lost 2 bases and the J segment 6 bases; nucleotides outside the gene matches: 4. The CDR3 length is 14 residues. For the CDR3, the DNA is TGTGCCAGCAGTTTACTTCAGGGGGGTCAGCCCCAGCATTTT. Translated: CASSLLQGGQPQHF.

The chain combines TRBV7-8 with TRBJ2-7, with D possibly being TRBD2 (6 bases). With 0 bases removed from V and 4 bases from J, the gap between germline ends came to 22 bases. CDR3 length equals 18 residues. Germline values: CDR1 SGHVS, CDR2 FQNEAQ. Here the CDR3 reads CASSLAGTQGAGLYEQYF. CDR3 in DNA: TGTGCCAGCAGCTTAGCGGGAACGCAGGGTGCGGGGTTGTACGAGCAGTACTTC.

The chain uses TRBV27 and TRBJ2-7, with TRBD1 as a possible D gene (6 bases). The CDR3 consists of 14 residues. V shed 6 bases and J shed 4 bases, with 16 bases lying between them. CDR1 is MNHEY, CDR2 SMNVEV, per germline (reference sequence). The CDR3 loop is CASSPLDRQYEQYV. The CDR3, as DNA: TGTGCCAGCAGCCCCCTGGACAGACAATACGAGCAGTACGTC.

In this sample, this clone turned up once. The chain recombines TRBV5-1 with TRBJ1-6; 9 bases map to TRBD1. J lost 3 bases, V lost 4 bases, and 5 bases had no gene match. The length of the CDR3 is 16 residues. CDR1 SGHRS and CDR2 YFSETQ come from the germline V gene. Here the CDR3 reads CASSPGQGGYNSPLHF. In DNA form, the CDR3 reads TGCGCCAGCAGCCCGGGACAGGGTGGCTATAATTCACCCCTCCACTTT.

CDR3 loop: CASSSQALAGFTPAWEQYV. The CDR3, as DNA: TGTGCCAGCAGCTCCCAAGCTCTAGCGGGCTTTACCCCCGCTTGGGAGCAGTACGTC. J is TRBJ2-7 and V is TRBV7-3, with 8 bases fitting TRBD2. Trimming at V came to 4 bases and at J to 7 bases, leaving 24 bases not matched to a gene. The CDR3 consists of 19 residues. Germline values: CDR1 SGHTA, CDR2 FQGTGA.

J is TRBJ2-5 and V is TRBV19; TRBD1 agrees at 7 bases. The V and J ends lost 5 bases and 4 bases, in that order; junction bases with no gene match: 10. The V gene's germline CDR1 is LNHDA and CDR2 SQIVND (reference sequence). The CDR3 spans 15 residues. The CDR3 loop reads CASSPRQGTGETQYF. The CDR3, as DNA: TGTGCCAGTAGTCCCAGACAGGGTACGGGAGAGACCCAGTACTTC. Based on the CDR3 plus reference TRBV19 and TRBJ2-5, the full variable domain is DGGITQSPKYLFRKEGQNVTLSCEQNLNHDAMYWYRQDPGQGLRLIYYSQIVNDFQKGDIAEGYSVSREKKESFPLTVTSAQKNPTAFYLCASSPRQGTGETQYFGPGTRLLVL.

The CDR3 DNA sequence: TGTGCCACCGGACTCTACCTCTCCTACGAGCAGTACTTC. Its protein is CATGLYLSYEQYF. The chain links TRBV28 to TRBJ2-7; D might be TRBD2 (5 bases). This CDR3 is 13 amino acids long. Germline CDR1 reads MDHEN; CDR2 reads SYDVKM. With 10 bases removed from V and 0 bases from J, the gap between germline ends came to 13 bases.

J is TRBJ2-5 and V is TRBV7-8, with D tentatively TRBD2 (5 bases). CDR1 and CDR2 from the germline V gene are SGHVS and FQNEAQ. The CDR3 extends over 15 amino acids. Trimming pared 1 base from V and 1 base from J, leaving 10 bases between. The CDR3 region is CASSLEPRAQETQYF. CDR3 bases: TGTGCCAGCAGCTTAGAGCCGCGGGCCCAAGAGACCCAGTACTTC.

The CDR3 loop is CASSFGQGRNSPLHF. For the CDR3, the DNA is TGTGCCAGCAGCTTCGGACAGGGGCGGAATTCACCCCTCCACTTT. V gene TRBV5-4 combines with J gene TRBJ1-6; 9 nucleotides match TRBD1. Germline CDR1 reads SGHNT; CDR2 reads YYREEE (reference sequence). The CDR3 sequence is 15 residues long. The ends lost 2 bases at V and 7 bases at J; junction bases unmatched: 4.

The genes are TRBV25-1 and TRBJ2-1; weak D call: TRBD1 (6 bases). The V and J ends lost 3 bases and 5 bases respectively, with 17 bases between them. The length of the CDR3 is 16 residues. From germline, CDR1 is MGHDK and CDR2 SYGVNS. The CDR3: CASSDARGGENNEQFF. CDR3 coding DNA: TGTGCCAGCAGTGACGCCCGAGGGGGTGAAAACAATGAGCAGTTCTTC.

The V and J genes are TRBV15 and TRBJ1-2; D might be TRBD1 (5 bases). CDR1 LNHNV and CDR2 YYDKDF come from the germline V gene (reference sequence). This CDR3 is built from 15 residues. V was pared by 5 bases and J by 1 base, with 14 bases between. The DNA for the CDR3 is TGTGCCACCAGCCTCTCCGTCCAGGGTAACTATGGCTACACCTTC. It yields the protein CATSLSVQGNYGYTF.

This chain joins TRBV7-2 and TRBJ1-2; 8 positions match TRBD1. This CDR3 contains 12 residues. Germline V lookup: CDR1 SGHTA, CDR2 FQGNSA. Trimming removed 4 bases from V and 8 bases from J; junction bases left unmatched: 3. The CDR3 region has the DNA TGTGCCAGCAGCTATAGACAGGGGGGCTACACCTTC. Protein sequence: CASSYRQGGYTF.

This clone has just a few counts. The chain recombines TRBV27 with TRBJ2-1, with a tentative D call TRBD2 (5 bases). Looked up from germline, CDR1 is MNHEY and CDR2 is SMNVEV (reference sequence). The CDR3 covers 14 residues. Trimming cost V 5 bases and J 5 bases, with 13 bases left between them. The CDR3 nucleotides are TGTGCCAGCAGTCCTTGGACTTCTAACAATGAGCAGTTCTTC. Encoded protein: CASSPWTSNNEQFF.

This clone was counted between two and nine times. This rearrangement joins TRBV29-1 to TRBJ1-5, with 8 bases fitting TRBD1. J lost 7 bases, V lost 7 bases, and 9 bases had no gene match. The CDR3 runs 13 residues. Germline CDR1 reads SQVTM; CDR2 reads ANQGSEA. CDR3 protein: CSANRGEGQPQHF. The CDR3 region has the DNA TGCAGCGCTAACAGGGGGGAGGGCCAGCCCCAGCATTTT.

The chain employs TRBV5-1 and TRBJ1-2; 8 positions agree with TRBD1. The CDR3 covers 14 residues. Germline V gives CDR1 SGHRS, CDR2 YFSETQ. The V gene end was trimmed by 0 bases and the J gene end by 4 bases; junction bases not matched to a gene: 2. CDR3 sequence: CASSLAGTGYGYTF. The CDR3 DNA follows: TGCGCCAGCAGCTTGGCGGGGACAGGCTATGGCTACACCTTC.

In its sample, this clone was seen a few times. This sequence joins TRBV5-6 and TRBJ2-2; 8 positions match TRBD2. Germline CDR1 and CDR2: SGHDT and YYEEEE. This CDR3 has 16 amino acids. The V gene end was trimmed by 2 bases and the J gene end by 4 bases; junction bases not matched to a gene: 7. The CDR3 coding sequence is TGTGCCAGCAGCTTCGAAGCGGGAGTTGGCACCGGGGAGCTGTTTTTT. Protein sequence: CASSFEAGVGTGELFF.

The chain carries TRBV6-6 and TRBJ2-7, with TRBD2 matching over 10 bases. The ends lost 2 bases at V and 2 bases at J; junction bases unmatched: 3. The CDR3 has 15 amino acids. Germline values: CDR1 MNHNY, CDR2 SVGAGI (reference sequence). The CDR3 coding sequence is TGTGCCAGCAGTTACGGGAGCGGGGGGGCCTACGAGCAGTACGTC. This translates into CASSYGSGGAYEQYV.

The chain combines TRBV5-6 with TRBJ2-7; TRBD2 might be the D (7 bases). The V end was cut by 4 bases, the J end by 2 bases, with 16 bases between. CDR3 length: 15 amino acids. Germline V CDR1 and CDR2: SGHDT, YYEEEE. As DNA, the CDR3 is TGTGCCAGCAGCCTTGGCGGGGGCAGGGCCTACGAGCAGTACGTC. Protein: CASSLGGGRAYEQYV.

The V call is TRBV9, the J call TRBJ1-2; D is ambiguous. V lost 5 bases to trimming and J lost 8 bases, with 10 bases between them. The CDR3 totals 11 residues. CDR1 SGDLS and CDR2 YYNGEE come from the germline V gene. The CDR3 reads CASRNGGGYTF. CDR3 in DNA: TGTGCCAGCAGAAACGGCGGGGGCTACACCTTC.